This is a list of T cell receptor beta chains from one sample in a study of cytomegalovirus exposure and HLA in healthy donors. The table came from immunoSEQ multiplex PCR; TCRdb's copy has only in-frame clones and leaves some out. The table lists roughly 160,000 clones, over 70% of them singletons. Input material: PBMCs. Receptors originate from a boy aged 2 to 10 in good health and CMV-seronegative. Each CDR3 is given without its conserved first and last residue.

v_gene,j_gene,CDR3aa
TRBV15,TRBJ2-4,ATSRDLSQRGGMVKNIQY
TRBV11-2,TRBJ2-6,ASSLWLGQAYSGANVLT
TRBV19,TRBJ1-2,ASSIDGSARGGYT
TRBV25-1,TRBJ1-5,ASSGGQGTSNQPQH
TRBV13,TRBJ2-3,ASSRSSGTGDTDTQY
TRBV28,TRBJ2-1,ASSLQGLAGGEQF
TRBV7-9,TRBJ2-2,ASSQTGRNTGELF
TRBV7-3,TRBJ1-2,ASSPGQGRGYT
TRBV4-2,TRBJ1-5,ASSPLQDRSLPNQPQH
TRBV19,TRBJ2-7,ASSIDSPGTSGSYEQY
TRBV9,TRBJ1-2,ASSNGLRVAGYT
TRBV10-3,TRBJ2-5,AIGPSGGQETQY
TRBV4-1,TRBJ2-5,ASSPYRAQETQY
TRBV7-2,TRBJ1-2,ASSPGQAVYGYT
TRBV4-2,TRBJ1-2,ASSPPGGEDGYT